Shown below are 25 T cell receptor beta chains from a single sample sequenced in a study of CD8+ T cells in alopecia areata. cDNA prepared by RNA extraction and subsequent reverse transcription served as the template for sequencing. Method: immunoSEQ multiplex PCR; TCRdb's copy keeps in-frame clones and lacks some. The record shows some 110,000 clones for this sample, with no singletons present. Sequencing used lesional skin. The receptors come from a C3H/HeJ mouse with alopecia areata. The strain's MHC: H2-k.

This clone turned up a few times. Mouse germline and gene names are used. The CDR3 extends 4 residues past the end of the read, so its final part is completed from the germline J gene. V gene TRBV14 combines with J gene TRBJ1-1; TRBD1 matches 7 bases. CDR3 size: 15 residues. V lost 3 bases to trimming and J lost 0 bases; unmatched junction nucleotides: 5. Looked up from germline, CDR1 is SGHDT and CDR2 is FRDEAV. The CDR3 region is CASSSRGTANTEVFF. CDR3 bases read: TGTGCCAGCAGTTCCCGTGGGACAGCAAACACA.

This clone came up many times. The listed genes are named as in mouse. The read terminates 4 residues ahead of where the CDR3 ends, so the germline J gene completes it. The chain uses TRBV13-3 and TRBJ2-1; perhaps TRBD1 as D (5 bases). Germline-derived CDR1 and CDR2 are NNHDY and SYVADS. CDR3 length: 13 residues. The part of the CDR3 DNA that was read is TGTGCCAGCAGTGAGGCAGGGCGGGCT. Amino acids: CASSEAGRA. The entire CDR3 protein reads CASSEAGRAEQFF.

A remark on this clone: The genes are named according to mouse. The CDR3 goes on 4 residues after the read ends, and that part is filled in from the germline J gene. The chain employs TRBV14 and TRBJ2-5, with 7 positions matching TRBD1. The CDR3 has 14 amino acids. CDR1 is SGHDT, CDR2 FRDEAV, per germline. The covered CDR3 bases are TGTGCCAGCAGTTTAAGGGGACAGAAAGAC. Amino acid sequence: CASSLRGQKD. The entire CDR3 protein is CASSLRGQKDTQYF.

This clone was picked up many times. Mouse germline and gene names are used. The read terminates 4 residues before the CDR3 end, so the remaining end is supplied by the germline J gene. The chain recombines TRBV13-3 with TRBJ1-2; D possibly corresponds to TRBD1 (5 bases). Germline CDR1 reads NNHDY; CDR2 reads SYVADS. Trimming cost V 2 bases and J 0 bases, with 14 bases left between them. CDR3 length equals 16 residues. This CDR3 is CASSEYRTFANSDYTF. CDR3 DNA, as far as it was read: TGTGCCAGCAGTGAGTACAGGACCTTTGCAAACTCC.

Turning to this clone: Gene names refer to mouse genes. Read sequence stops 4 residues before the CDR3 end, and the germline J gene provides the missing end. This chain connects TRBV13-3 to TRBJ1-1; D is uncertain. This CDR3 contains 13 residues. Germline loops: CDR1 NNHDY, CDR2 SYVADS. The CDR3 spells CASSDANSGEVFF. The CDR3 DNA, read in part, is TGTGCCAGCAGTGATGCAAACAGTGGA.

This clone was recorded a few times. Each gene name is a mouse one. The read stops 4 residues short of the end of the CDR3; the missing end is completed from the germline J gene. The chain recombines TRBV13-3 with TRBJ1-2, with 8 bases fitting TRBD1. The CDR3 sequence is 14 residues long. V was clipped by 6 bases and J by 3 bases; unmatched bases: 7. Germline V CDR1 and CDR2: NNHDY, SYVADS. CDR3 DNA, as far as it was read: TGTGCCAGCACTCAGGGGGCGCGGGACTCC. This gives the protein CASTQGARDS. The whole CDR3 protein is CASTQGARDSDYTF.

This clone showed up just a few times. Gene names are mouse gene names. The read falls 4 residues short of the CDR3 end, and the missing part is taken from the germline J gene. The V call is TRBV1, the J call TRBJ2-3; 9 bases agree with TRBD2. V lost 1 base, J lost 1 base, and 6 bases stayed unmatched. CDR1 is NSQYPW, CDR2 LRSPGD, per germline (reference sequence). This CDR3 has 17 amino acids. The chain's CDR3 is CTCSAGDWGIGAETLYF. CDR3 DNA (partial): TGCACCTGCAGTGCAGGAGACTGGGGGATTGGTGCAGAA.

The sample holds a few counts of this clone. Genes and germline come from the mouse. The read halts 4 residues ahead of the CDR3 end, with the missing end drawn from the germline J gene. V is TRBV19 and J is TRBJ2-5, with TRBD1 identical over 7 bases. CDR3 length: 14 residues. CDR1 is FNHDT, CDR2 SITEND, per germline (reference sequence). The V segment lost 5 bases and the J segment 3 bases; nucleotides outside the gene matches: 6. The CDR3 here is CASSLDRVQDTQYF. CDR3 bases read: TGTGCCAGCAGCCTAGACAGGGTTCAAGAC.

There are many counts of this clone. The gene names given are mouse names. CDR3 DNA, as far as it was read: TGTGCCAGCAGTGATGCACCAGGGGCTGCT. It is translated as CASSDAPGAA. The CDR3 reads in full as CASSDAPGAAEQFF. This chain connects TRBV13-3 to TRBJ2-1; the D gene is possibly TRBD1 (6 bases). Read data end 4 residues before the CDR3 end; the end is taken from the germline J gene. This CDR3 is 14 amino acids long. The germline V and J ends were trimmed by 0 bases and 6 bases, with 10 bases remaining between them. The germline gives CDR1 NNHDY, CDR2 SYVADS.

This clone was recorded a few times. The genes and germline here are from mouse. The read ends 4 residues early relative to the CDR3; the germline J gene fills the gap. The chain couples TRBV13-3 to TRBJ2-1; 9 bases map to TRBD2. The CDR3 is made up of 16 amino acids. V was pared by 0 bases and J by 3 bases, with 4 bases of the junction left unmatched. From germline, CDR1 is NNHDY and CDR2 SYVADS. The sequenced CDR3 bases are TGTGCCAGCAGTGATGCCTCCTGGGGGGGCTATGCT. This sequence encodes CASSDASWGGYA. The complete CDR3 protein is CASSDASWGGYAEQFF.

This clone was found a few times. The gene names here belong to mouse. The read is 4 residues too short to cover the CDR3 end, so that end is filled in from the germline J gene. V usage is TRBV19 and J usage is TRBJ2-1; 7 bases fit TRBD2. CDR1 is FNHDT, CDR2 SITEND, per germline (reference sequence). The CDR3 extends over 16 amino acids. Losses at the gene ends were 2 bases for V and 0 bases for J; bases not matched to a gene: 5. This CDR3 is CASSIDSGGNYAEQFF. The covered CDR3 bases are TGTGCCAGCAGTATTGACTCTGGGGGTAACTATGCT.

This clone occurred a few times. Gene labels here are mouse ones. The read ends 4 residues shy of where the CDR3 ends; the end is completed using the germline J gene. The chain is built from TRBV1 and TRBJ2-1; 7 bases are shared with TRBD1. In germline, CDR1 is NSQYPW, CDR2 LRSPGD (reference sequence). V trimming: 0 bases; J trimming: 5 bases; junction bases outside the gene matches: 4. The CDR3 contains 15 residues. CDR3 amino acids: CTCSADPGTDAEQFF. The sequenced part of the CDR3 DNA is TGCACCTGCAGTGCAGATCCTGGGACAGATGCT.

In this sample, this clone turned up a few times. Each gene name is a mouse one. The read gets to within 4 residues of the CDR3 end, and the germline J gene fills in the rest. The chain uses TRBV19 and TRBJ2-2; TRBD1 agrees at 8 bases. Germline lookup yields CDR1 FNHDT and CDR2 SITEND (reference sequence). V was pared by 4 bases and J by 3 bases, with 2 bases of the junction left unmatched. The CDR3 has 14 residues. The CDR3 reads CASSPGQDTGQLYF. The CDR3 bases that were read are TGTGCCAGCAGTCCGGGACAGGACACCGGG.

Concerning this clone: All gene names here are mouse names. This chain's CDR3 is CASSRTGGFSQDTQYF. Incomplete CDR3 DNA: TGTGCCAGCAGTAGGACAGGGGGCTTTTCCCAAGAC. The rearrangement links TRBV13-3 to TRBJ2-5; 11 nucleotides match TRBD1. The missing CDR3 end, 4 residues past where the read stops, is filled in from the germline J gene. CDR3 length: 16 amino acids. Trimming at V came to 4 bases and at J to 2 bases, leaving 6 bases not matched to a gene. Germline V gene sequence: CDR1 NNHDY, CDR2 SYVADS.

A note on this clone: Gene names are mouse gene names. The read gets to within 4 residues of the CDR3 end, and the germline J gene fills in the rest. V gene TRBV13-3 combines with J gene TRBJ2-3; 8 nucleotides line up with TRBD1. The CDR3 is 13 residues long. V lost 5 bases and J lost 2; bases outside the gene matches: 1. The germline gives CDR1 NNHDY, CDR2 SYVADS. CDR3 amino acids: CASRTGVAETLYF. CDR3 DNA (partial): TGTGCCAGCAGGACAGGGGTTGCAGAA.

Ten or more counts support this clone. Each gene name is a mouse one. The read terminates 4 residues ahead of where the CDR3 ends, so the germline J gene completes it. This chain joins TRBV13-3 and TRBJ2-3; 10 bases line up with TRBD1. Germline loops: CDR1 NNHDY, CDR2 SYVADS. V shed 9 bases and J 3 bases; nucleotides not matched to a gene: 10. The CDR3 runs 15 residues. Here the CDR3 reads CATWVRDRGAETLYF. Partial CDR3 DNA: TGTGCCACATGGGTCCGGGACAGGGGAGCAGAA.

About this clone: Each gene name is a mouse one. The CDR3 here is CASRDRGDFSNERLFF. Incomplete CDR3 DNA: TGTGCCAGCAGGGACAGGGGAGATTTTTCCAACGAA. V usage is TRBV13-3 and J usage is TRBJ1-4; 9 bases map to TRBD1. The CDR3 extends 4 residues past the end of the read, so its final part is completed from the germline J gene. The CDR3 has 16 amino acids. Germline V lookup: CDR1 NNHDY, CDR2 SYVADS. The V segment lost 5 bases and the J segment 0 bases; nucleotides outside the gene matches: 5.

In its sample, this clone was seen a few times. These gene names are mouse names. The missing CDR3 end, 4 residues past where the read stops, is filled in from the germline J gene. The V call is TRBV16, the J call TRBJ1-4; D is uncertain. V was clipped by 0 bases and J by 3 bases, with 2 bases between them. The CDR3 length is 13 residues. Germline V CDR1 and CDR2: SGHSA, FRNQAP. The CDR3 DNA, read in part, is TGTGCAAGCAGCTTAGACACCAACGAA. Its translation: CASSLDTNE. The whole CDR3 reads CASSLDTNERLFF.

Notes on this clone: TCRdb lists a protein that is different at residue 12 from the translated DNA; the protein given here uses the DNA translation. The listed genes are named as in mouse. The CDR3 end lies 3 residues beyond the end of the read and is filled in from the germline J gene. The rearrangement uses TRBV17 and TRBJ1-3, with TRBD1 matching over 7 bases. Looked up from germline, CDR1 is MNHDT and CDR2 is YYDKIL. The V and J ends lost 3 bases and 0 bases, in that order; junction bases with no gene match: 2. The CDR3 sequence is 15 residues long. CDR3 loop: CASSRGTASGNTLYF. CDR3 DNA, as far as it was read: TGTGCTAGCAGTAGGGGGACAGCTTCTGGAAATACG.

This clone appeared many times. Genes and germline come from the mouse. The same CDR3 arises from other DNA sequences in this sample as well. The CDR3 spells CASSPWGSNTGQLYF. The covered CDR3 bases are TGTGCCAGCAGTCCTTGGGGGTCAAACACCGGG. The chain links TRBV13-3 to TRBJ2-2; possibly TRBD2 for D (6 bases). The observed sequence ends 4 residues before the CDR3 terminus, with the missing tail filled in from the germline J gene. The CDR3 sequence is 15 residues long. Germline CDR1 reads NNHDY; CDR2 reads SYVADS. V lost 4 bases and J lost 0, with 10 bases in between. Full variable domain (missing parts from reference TRBV13-3 and TRBJ2-2): EAAVTQSPRSKVAVTGGKVTLSCHQTNNHDYMYWYRQDTGHGLRLIHYSYVADSTEKGDIPDGYKASRPSQENFSLILELASLSQTAVYFCASSPWGSNTGQLYFGEGSKLTVL.

This clone was seen a few times. Gene and germline names: mouse. The chain's CDR3 is CASSVTGGPNSDYTF. The DNA read from the CDR3 is TGTGCCAGCAGTGTTACAGGGGGGCCAAACTCC. This chain uses TRBV13-3 with TRBJ1-2, with TRBD1 identical over 8 bases. The CDR3 extends 4 residues past the end of the read, so its final part is completed from the germline J gene. Per germline, CDR1 NNHDY and CDR2 SYVADS. Trimming cost V 3 bases and J 0 bases; bases outside gene matches: 4. There are 15 residues in the CDR3.

About this clone: Mouse germline and gene names are used. The DNA read from the CDR3 is TGTGCCAGCAGTGATATCCGGGGGGGTAACCAAGAC. Translation gives CASSDIRGGNQD. From start to end, the CDR3 is CASSDIRGGNQDTQYF. The chain recombines TRBV13-3 with TRBJ2-5; the match to TRBD2 covers 7 bases. The read is 4 residues too short to cover the CDR3 end, so that end is filled in from the germline J gene. CDR1 is NNHDY, CDR2 SYVADS, per germline. The CDR3 has 16 amino acids. Trimming cost V 1 base and J 0 bases; bases outside gene matches: 5.

This clone was recorded at least ten times. The listed genes are named as in mouse. The CDR3 end falls 4 residues outside the read, so it is completed with the germline J gene. This chain connects TRBV13-3 to TRBJ1-1, with TRBD1 matching 7 bases. The CDR3 consists of 14 residues. CDR1 is NNHDY and CDR2 is SYVADS in the germline V gene. Losses at the gene ends were 6 bases for V and 0 bases for J; bases not matched to a gene: 5. CDR3 bases read: TGTGCCAGCACCTCGGGACAGACAAACACA. It is translated as CASTSGQTNT. The whole CDR3 sequence reads CASTSGQTNTEVFF.

Turning to this clone: Mouse gene names and germline throughout. The read is 4 residues too short to cover the CDR3 end, so that end is filled in from the germline J gene. The V and J genes are TRBV19 and TRBJ2-7; 9 nucleotides agree with TRBD2. V was pared by 5 bases and J by 2 bases, with 2 bases of the junction left unmatched. The CDR3 covers 13 residues. Germline assignment: CDR1 FNHDT and CDR2 SITEND (reference sequence). CDR3 region: CASSRLGAYEQYF. The CDR3 DNA, read in part, is TGTGCCAGCAGCCGACTGGGGGCCTAT.

In its sample, this clone was seen many times. Gene names are mouse gene names. From the germline J gene comes the end of the CDR3, since the read stops 4 residues before it. The chain links TRBV13-2 to TRBJ2-1, with 12 bases matching TRBD2. V gave up 0 bases and J gave up 3 bases; unmatched junction bases: 1. This CDR3 comprises 16 residues. The V gene's germline CDR1 is NNHNN and CDR2 SYGAGS (reference sequence). CDR3 bases read: TGTGCCAGCGGTGATGGACTGGGGGGGCGCTATGCT. This encodes CASGDGLGGRYA. Given in full, the CDR3 is CASGDGLGGRYAEQFF.